These 18 T cell receptor beta chains originate from one sample sequenced in a study of blood T cells in healthy people across ages. Together with a sample-barcoded 5' primer, a J-beta primer mix was included in a second PCR lasting about 7 to 12 cycles. TCRdb re-called the 5' RACE reads through MiXCR, storing one row per CDR3 protein. Of hundreds of thousands of distinct CDR3 sequences listed, over 40% are singletons. Material for sequencing was blood. Receptor source: a woman of 80 years or more in good health.

The chain has TRBV6-6 and TRBJ2-5; tentative D call: TRBD1 (6 bases). The ends were cut back, 5 bases at V and 5 bases at J, with 15 bases in the middle. Germline V gene data show CDR1 as MNHNY and CDR2 as SVGAGI (reference sequence). There are 14 residues in the CDR3. CDR3 residues: CASSKGQPRETQYF. CDR3 in DNA: TGTGCCAGCAGTAAAGGACAGCCTCGGGAGACCCAGTACTTC.

As for this clonotype: A clone one base away is much larger, so this may be a read error. The CDR3 spells CASDRGGSYNEQYF. Written as DNA, the CDR3 is TGCGCCAGCGACAGGGGAGGCTCCTACAATGAGCAGTACTTC. The chain joins TRBV5-1 to TRBJ2-7; 8 bases fit TRBD1. Germline CDR1 reads SGHRS; CDR2 reads YFSETQ. V was pared by 7 bases and J by 7 bases, with 13 bases of the junction left unmatched. The CDR3 consists of 14 residues.

In this sample, this clonotype turned up a few times. V gene TRBV24-1 combines with J gene TRBJ2-1; D may be TRBD1 (6 bases). V was trimmed by 7 bases and J by 5 bases, leaving 17 bases between them. This CDR3 region has 15 residues. The germline CDR1 and CDR2 sequences are KGHDR and SFDVKD. The CDR3 coding sequence is TGTGCCACCAGCCCCCCCTCCGGGACAAACAATGAGCAGTTCTTC. Translating it yields CATSPPSGTNNEQFF.

This clonotype was picked up a small number of times. The chain combines TRBV7-7 with TRBJ2-1, with TRBD2 as a possible D gene (6 bases). V gave up 1 base and J gave up 6 bases, with 13 bases separating them. The CDR3 totals 15 residues. The germline V gene encodes CDR1 SSHAT and CDR2 FNYEAQ (reference sequence). CDR3 nucleotides: TGTGCCAGCAGCTTAGTGCCAGGAGGGGCCAATGAGCAGTTCTTC. Encoded protein: CASSLVPGGANEQFF.

The V and J genes are TRBV29-1 and TRBJ2-1, with D possibly matching TRBD1 (5 bases). The CDR3 consists of 14 residues. Deletions cut 4 bases from V and 10 bases from J, with 20 bases between. Germline CDR1 reads SQVTM; CDR2 reads ANQGSEA. CDR3 sequence (DNA): TGCAGCGTTGTTTTACAGGCACGGTTCTGGGAGCAGTTCTTC. Translating it yields CSVVLQARFWEQFF.

Details on this clonotype: This may arise from a read error, as a much more abundant clone is one base away. The chain recombines TRBV12-3 or TRBV12-4 with TRBJ2-1; 7 nucleotides agree with TRBD1. The CDR3 is 14 residues long. As DNA, the CDR3 is TGTGCCGGGTCCGGGACAGAGCCCTACGATGAGCAGTTCTTC. It translates to CAGSGTEPYDEQFF.

The table lists this clonotype with a count of one. This chain uses TRBV2 with TRBJ2-5, with D perhaps assigned TRBD1 or TRBD2 (5 bases each). From germline, CDR1 is SNHLY and CDR2 FYNNEI. Between the trimmed V and J ends, which lost 2 bases and 11 bases, there was a span of 21 bases. This CDR3 is 15 amino acids long. In nucleotides, the CDR3 is TGTGCCAGCAGTGAATGGGGGAGCTCCTACAATGAGCAGTACTTC. Protein sequence: CASSEWGSSYNEQYF.

This clonotype was detected a few times. This chain joins TRBV7-2 and TRBJ1-1; perhaps TRBD1 as D (5 bases). The CDR3 consists of 15 residues. Deletions cut 0 bases from V and 4 bases from J, with 12 bases between. Per the germline V gene, CDR1 is SGHTA and CDR2 is FQGNSA. In DNA, the CDR3 is TGTGCCAGCAGCTTAGCGCTTCAGGGAGCCACTGAAGCTTTCTTT. Its translation is CASSLALQGATEAFF.

V usage is TRBV12-3 or TRBV12-4 and J usage is TRBJ1-2; D is unresolved. There are 14 residues in the CDR3. Trimming left V 2 bases short and J 2 bases short, with 9 bases between. The CDR3, as DNA: TGTGCCAGCAGTTTATCAGAGGTCAACTATGGCTACACCTTC. This encodes CASSLSEVNYGYTF.

This clonotype came up many times. The rearrangement joins TRBV19 to TRBJ1-1, with no clear D. CDR3 size: 14 residues. Deletions cut 5 bases from V and 0 bases from J, with 10 bases between. Germline V gene data show CDR1 as LNHDA and CDR2 as SQIVND (reference sequence). CDR3 sequence: CASSVEIMNTEAFF. CDR3 nucleotide sequence: TGTGCCAGTAGTGTCGAGATTATGAACACTGAAGCTTTCTTT. Filled out from reference TRBV19 and TRBJ1-1, the complete variable domain reads DGGITQSPKYLFRKEGQNVTLSCEQNLNHDAMYWYRQDPGQGLRLIYYSQIVNDFQKGDIAEGYSVSREKKESFPLTVTSAQKNPTAFYLCASSVEIMNTEAFFGQGTRLTVV.

CDR3 nucleotide sequence: TGCGCCAGCAGCGCCGGGGGACAGAAGATTTATGGCTACACCTTC. Its translation is CASSAGGQKIYGYTF. The chain links TRBV5-1 to TRBJ1-2, with TRBD1 matching 7 bases. J lost 5 bases, V lost 4 bases, and 11 bases had no gene match. Germline V lookup: CDR1 SGHRS, CDR2 YFSETQ. The CDR3 runs to 15 residues.

With respect to this clonotype: This could be a read error, since a much larger clone is one nucleotide away. This sequence joins TRBV28 and TRBJ1-2; 8 positions match TRBD1. Germline V gene lookup returns CDR1 MDHEN and CDR2 SYDVKM. The CDR3 contains 14 residues. The V and J ends lost 5 bases and 7 bases, in that order; junction bases with no gene match: 9. CDR3 residues: CASSVTDRGGGYTF. CDR3 bases: TGTGCCAGCAGTGTCACCGACAGGGGAGGTGGCTACACCTTC.

The CDR3: CSALAGGGDTQYF. DNA of the CDR3: TGCAGTGCCCTAGCGGGAGGGGGGGATACGCAGTATTTT. The chain recombines TRBV20-1 with TRBJ2-3; TRBD2 aligns across 12 bases. In germline, CDR1 is DFQATT, CDR2 SNEGSKA (reference sequence). The CDR3 consists of 13 residues. V trimming: 6 bases; J trimming: 6 bases; junction bases outside the gene matches: 4.

This clonotype was observed many times. The chain carries TRBV12-3 or TRBV12-4 and TRBJ2-5, with D possibly being TRBD2 (5 bases). The V end was cut by 6 bases, the J end by 5 bases, with 16 bases between. The CDR3 runs 14 residues. CDR3 nucleotides: TGTGCCAGCAGCCCTTCAGGCAGGAGGGAGACCCAGTACTTC. It specifies CASSPSGRRETQYF.

This clonotype was counted ten times or more. This chain connects TRBV6-2 or TRBV6-3 to TRBJ2-7; 8 nucleotides align to TRBD2. Per the germline V gene, CDR1 is MNHEY and CDR2 is SVGEGT. Trimming at V came to 5 bases and at J to 5 bases, leaving 11 bases not matched to a gene. The CDR3 extends over 15 amino acids. Here the CDR3 reads CASSRSLSGIDEQYF. The CDR3 DNA reads TGTGCCAGCAGTCGGTCCCTTAGCGGGATAGACGAGCAGTACTTC.

The V call is TRBV29-1, the J call TRBJ2-4, with 8 nucleotides matching TRBD1. Trimming took 8 bases from V and 0 from J; bases not matched to a gene: 0. The CDR3 has 12 residues. Germline assignment: CDR1 SQVTM and CDR2 ANQGSEA. The CDR3 DNA reads TGCAGCCAGGGGGCAGCCAAAAACATTCAGTACTTC. This codes for CSQGAAKNIQYF.

The genes are TRBV3-1 and TRBJ1-6; 7 bases align to TRBD1. This CDR3 comprises 16 residues. The V segment lost 5 bases and the J segment 6 bases; nucleotides outside the gene matches: 10. Germline V gene sequence: CDR1 LGHDT, CDR2 YNNKEL (reference sequence). This CDR3 reads CASSLQGTALNSPLHF. CDR3 nucleotides: TGTGCCAGCAGCTTGCAAGGGACAGCCCTTAATTCACCCCTCCACTTT. The full variable domain, in which reference TRBV3-1 and TRBJ1-6 provide the parts outside the CDR3, is DTAVSQTPKYLVTQMGNDKSIKCEQNLGHDTMYWYKQDSKKFLKIMFSYNNKELIINETVPNRFSPKSPDKAHLNLHINSLELGDSAVYFCASSLQGTALNSPLHFGNGTRLTVT.

Points on this clonotype: A much larger clonotype is one base distant, so this may be a read error. The chain employs TRBV4-2 and TRBJ2-4, with 7 bases matching TRBD2. Gene TRBJ2-7 matches the end of the DNA better, so the J call may be wrong. The CDR3 is 16 residues long. Germline-derived CDR1 and CDR2 are LGHNA and YNFKEQ. The CDR3 protein is CASSQSSGSFSCEQYF. The DNA of the CDR3 is TGTGCCAGCAGCCAATCTAGCGGTTCCTTCTCCTGCGAGCAGTACTTC.